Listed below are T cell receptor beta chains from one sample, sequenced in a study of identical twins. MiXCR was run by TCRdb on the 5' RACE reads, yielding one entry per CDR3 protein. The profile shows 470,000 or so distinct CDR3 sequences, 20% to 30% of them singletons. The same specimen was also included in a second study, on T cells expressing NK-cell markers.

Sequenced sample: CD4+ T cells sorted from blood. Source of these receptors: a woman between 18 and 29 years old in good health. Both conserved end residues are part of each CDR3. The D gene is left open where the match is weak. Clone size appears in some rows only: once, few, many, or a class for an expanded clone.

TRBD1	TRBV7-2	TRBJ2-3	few	TGTGCCAGCAGCCGGACAGGGCGATCTAGCACAGATACGCAGTATTTT	CASSRTGRSSTDTQYF
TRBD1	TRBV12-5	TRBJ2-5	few	TGTGCTAGTGGTCCAACAGGGGCCCCCCAAGAGACCCAGTACTTC	CASGPTGAPQETQYF
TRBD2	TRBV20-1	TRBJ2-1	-	TGCAGTGCTAGTATTAGAGGGACTAGCGCCTCTGAGCAGTTCTTC	CSASIRGTSASEQFF
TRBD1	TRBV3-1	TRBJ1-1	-	TGTGCCAGCAGCCACGCCCGGACAGGGGAAGCTTTCTTT	CASSHARTGEAFF
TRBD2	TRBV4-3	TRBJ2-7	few	TGCGCCAGCAGCTCGGGACTAGCGGGAGGCTCCTACGAGCAGTACTTC	CASSSGLAGGSYEQYF
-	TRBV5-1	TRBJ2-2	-	TGCGCCAGCCATTGGAGGGCCGGGGAGCTGTCTTTT	CASHWRAGELSF
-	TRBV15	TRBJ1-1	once	TGTGCCACCAGCAGAGACCTCTACACTGAAGCTTTCTTT	CATSRDLYTEAFF
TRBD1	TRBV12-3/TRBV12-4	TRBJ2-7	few	TGTGCCAGCAGTTTCTCCGGACAGGGGGTCCACGAGCAGTACTTC	CASSFSGQGVHEQYF
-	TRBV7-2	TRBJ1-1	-	TGTGCCAGCAGTTTAGGACCCGCCCGGGCTTTCTTT	CASSLGPARAFF
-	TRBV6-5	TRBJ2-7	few	TGTGCCAGCAGTTACTCGGCAGGTTCCTACGAGCAGTACTTC	CASSYSAGSYEQYF
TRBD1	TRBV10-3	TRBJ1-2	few	TGTGCCATCAGTGGGGACAGGGCTGCCTATGGCTACACCTTC	CAISGDRAAYGYTF
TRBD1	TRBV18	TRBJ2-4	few	TGTGCCAGCTCACCAGGGACAGGTTTTTTAGCCAAAAACATTCAGTACTTC	CASSPGTGFLAKNIQYF
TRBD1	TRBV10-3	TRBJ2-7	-	TGTGCCATCAGACAGACAGGGATTGGTGACGAGCAGTACTTC	CAIRQTGIGDEQYF
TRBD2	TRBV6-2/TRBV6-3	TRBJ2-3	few	TGTGCCAGCAGTTGGACTAGCGGGGGTTTATATACGCAGTATTTT	CASSWTSGGLYTQYF
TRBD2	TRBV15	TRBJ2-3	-	TGTGCCACCAGCAGAGATCGGGGGGCAGATACGCAGTATTTT	CATSRDRGADTQYF
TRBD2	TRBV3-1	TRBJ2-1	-	TGTGCCAGCAGTCCTTCGACTAGCGGGAGAAGGAATGAGCAGTTCTTC	CASSPSTSGRRNEQFF
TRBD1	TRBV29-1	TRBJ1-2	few	TGCAGCGCCGGACAGGACTATGGCTACACCTTC	CSAGQDYGYTF
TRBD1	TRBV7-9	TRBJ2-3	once	TGTGCCAGCAGCTTAGCCCGGGGACAGGCTCGAGGAGATACGCAGTATTTT	CASSLARGQARGDTQYF
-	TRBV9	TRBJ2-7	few	TGTGCCAGCAGCGTAGCGGTGGGGCAAGAGCAGTACTTC	CASSVAVGQEQYF
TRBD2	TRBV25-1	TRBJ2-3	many	TGTGCCAGCAGTGCCACGACTAGCGGAGCCGGGCGGGATACGCAGTATTTT	CASSATTSGAGRDTQYF
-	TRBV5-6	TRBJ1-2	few	TGTGCCAGCTGGGGGGCAGGGGATTTCTATGGCTACACCTTC	CASWGAGDFYGYTF
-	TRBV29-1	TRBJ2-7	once	TGCAGCGTTGTAACAGGCTACGAGCAGTACTTC	CSVVTGYEQYF
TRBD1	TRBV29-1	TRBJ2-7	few	TGCAGCGTCGGGGCGGGACAGGTCTCCCACGAGCAGTACTTC	CSVGAGQVSHEQYF
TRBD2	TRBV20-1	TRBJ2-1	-	TGCAGTGCTAGATTCGGGACTAGCGGGAGTGAGCAGTTCTTC	CSARFGTSGSEQFF
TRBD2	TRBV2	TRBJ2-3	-	TGTGCCAGCAGGGGACTAGCGGGAGGCATAAGCACAGATACGCAGTATTTT	CASRGLAGGISTDTQYF
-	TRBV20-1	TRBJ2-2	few	TGCAGTGCTAGATACTCGAACACCGGGGAGCTGTTTTTT	CSARYSNTGELFF
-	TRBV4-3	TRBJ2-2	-	TGCGCCAGCAGCCAAGATTCTCTGATAACCGGGGAGCTGTTTTTT	CASSQDSLITGELFF
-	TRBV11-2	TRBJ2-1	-	TGTGCCAGCAGCTTAGCCTGGGGTACTGATGAGCAGTTCTTC	CASSLAWGTDEQFF
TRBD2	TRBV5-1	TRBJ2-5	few	TGCGCCAGCAGCTTATTCGCGGGGGATCAAGAGACCCAGTACTTC	CASSLFAGDQETQYF
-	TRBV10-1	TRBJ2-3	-	TGCGCCAGCAGTGAGTCGTTCGGTAGCAGGGGCGATACGCAGTATTTT	CASSESFGSRGDTQYF
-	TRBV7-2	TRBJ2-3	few	TGTGCCAGCAGCCGAGAGCCCATAAGGGATACGCAGTATTTT	CASSREPIRDTQYF
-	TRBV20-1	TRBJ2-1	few	TGCAGTGCTAGAGGTCCGGCCCACAATGAGCAGTTCTTC	CSARGPAHNEQFF
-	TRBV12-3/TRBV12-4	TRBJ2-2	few	TGTGCCAGCAGCCTGATTCTGAACACCGGGGAGCTGTTTTTT	CASSLILNTGELFF
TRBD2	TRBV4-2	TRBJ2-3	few	TGTGCCAGCAGCCAAGGCGGGGGGGCCCGCACAGATACGCAGTATTTT	CASSQGGGARTDTQYF
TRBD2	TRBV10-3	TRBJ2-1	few	TGTGCCATCAGTAGGGGACTAGCGGGAGGAGTTGCTGAGCAGTTCTTC	CAISRGLAGGVAEQFF
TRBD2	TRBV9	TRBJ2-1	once	TGTGCCAGCAGGGCAGCGGGGGGGTCTTACAATGAGCAGTTCTTC	CASRAAGGSYNEQFF
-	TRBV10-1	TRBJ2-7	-	TGCGCCAGCAGCCTACAGGGAAGAGTGCAGTACTTC	CASSLQGRVQYF
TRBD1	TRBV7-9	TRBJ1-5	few	TGTGCCAGCAGCCCGACAGGGGCTAATCAGCCCCAGCATTTT	CASSPTGANQPQHF
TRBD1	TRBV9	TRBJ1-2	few	TGTGCCAGCAGGAGGACAGGGAATAATAACTATGGCTACACCTTC	CASRRTGNNNYGYTF
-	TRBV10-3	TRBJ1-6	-	TGTGCCATCAGTGAGGACAGGAATTCACCCCTCCACTTT	CAISEDRNSPLHF
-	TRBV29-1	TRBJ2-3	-	TGCAGCGTCGACCTCTCGGCGGCGCAGTATTTT	CSVDLSAAQYF